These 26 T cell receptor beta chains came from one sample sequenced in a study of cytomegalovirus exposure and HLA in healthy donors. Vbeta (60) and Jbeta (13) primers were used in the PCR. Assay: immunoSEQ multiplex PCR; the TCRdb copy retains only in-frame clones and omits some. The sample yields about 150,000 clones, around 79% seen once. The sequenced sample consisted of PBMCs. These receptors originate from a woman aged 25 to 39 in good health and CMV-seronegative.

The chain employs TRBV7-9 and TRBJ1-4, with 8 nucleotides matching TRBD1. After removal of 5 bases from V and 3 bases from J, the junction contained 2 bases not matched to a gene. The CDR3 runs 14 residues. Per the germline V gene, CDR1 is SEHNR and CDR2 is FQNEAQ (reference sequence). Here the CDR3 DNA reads TGTGCCAGCAGCCGACAGGGGTCTAATGAAAAACTGTTTTTT. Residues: CASSRQGSNEKLFF.

For the CDR3, the DNA is TGTGCCAGCAGCCCCCGGCAGGGTTCCCACAATGAGCAGTTCTTC. This codes for CASSPRQGSHNEQFF. This sequence joins TRBV4-2 and TRBJ2-1; possible D gene TRBD1, 5 bases. Trimming cost V 4 bases and J 5 bases, with 15 bases left between them. Germline loops: CDR1 LGHNA, CDR2 YNFKEQ. CDR3 length: 15 amino acids.

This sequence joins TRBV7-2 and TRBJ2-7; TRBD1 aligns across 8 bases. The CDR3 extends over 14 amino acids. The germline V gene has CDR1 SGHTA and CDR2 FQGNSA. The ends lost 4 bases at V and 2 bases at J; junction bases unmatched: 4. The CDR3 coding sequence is TGTGCCAGCAGCTCCGAGACAGGGGCCTACGAGCAGTACTTC. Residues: CASSSETGAYEQYF.

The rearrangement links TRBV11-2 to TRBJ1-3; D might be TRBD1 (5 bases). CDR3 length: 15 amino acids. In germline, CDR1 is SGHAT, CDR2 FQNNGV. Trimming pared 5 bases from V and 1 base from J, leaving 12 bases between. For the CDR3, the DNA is TGTGCCAGCAGCCGATCAGGGTCTTCTGGAAACACCATATATTTT. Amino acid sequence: CASSRSGSSGNTIYF.

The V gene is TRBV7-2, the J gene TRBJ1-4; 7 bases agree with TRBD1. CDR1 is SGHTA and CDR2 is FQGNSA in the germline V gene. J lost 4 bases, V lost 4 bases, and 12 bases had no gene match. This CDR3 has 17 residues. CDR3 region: CASSSSDRTGVNEKLFF. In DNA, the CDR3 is TGTGCCAGCAGCTCGTCGGACAGGACCGGAGTTAATGAAAAACTGTTTTTT.

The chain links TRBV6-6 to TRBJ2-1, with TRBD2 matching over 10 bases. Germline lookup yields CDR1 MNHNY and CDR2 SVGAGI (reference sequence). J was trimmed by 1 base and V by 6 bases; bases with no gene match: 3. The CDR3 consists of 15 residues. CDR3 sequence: CASRGSGGSYNEQFF. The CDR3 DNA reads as TGTGCCAGCAGGGGTAGCGGGGGGTCCTACAATGAGCAGTTCTTC.

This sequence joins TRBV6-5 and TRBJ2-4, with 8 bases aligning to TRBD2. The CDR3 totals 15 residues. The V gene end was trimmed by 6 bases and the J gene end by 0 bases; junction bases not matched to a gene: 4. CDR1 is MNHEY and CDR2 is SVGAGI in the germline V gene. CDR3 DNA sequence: TGTGCCAGCAGCCGCGGGGGGTTAGCCAAAAACATTCAGTACTTC. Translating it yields CASSRGGLAKNIQYF.

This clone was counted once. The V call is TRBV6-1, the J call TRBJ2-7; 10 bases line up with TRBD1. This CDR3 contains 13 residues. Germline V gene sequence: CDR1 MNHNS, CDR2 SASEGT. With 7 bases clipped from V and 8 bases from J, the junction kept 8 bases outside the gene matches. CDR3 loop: CASNDWDRGKQYF. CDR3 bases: TGTGCCAGCAACGACTGGGACAGGGGAAAGCAGTACTTC.

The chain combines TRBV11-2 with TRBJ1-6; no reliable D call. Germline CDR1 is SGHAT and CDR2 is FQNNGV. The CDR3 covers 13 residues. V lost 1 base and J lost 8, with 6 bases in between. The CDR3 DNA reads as TGTGCCAGCAGCTTAGGGCGGGATTCACCCCTCCACTTT. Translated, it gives CASSLGRDSPLHF.

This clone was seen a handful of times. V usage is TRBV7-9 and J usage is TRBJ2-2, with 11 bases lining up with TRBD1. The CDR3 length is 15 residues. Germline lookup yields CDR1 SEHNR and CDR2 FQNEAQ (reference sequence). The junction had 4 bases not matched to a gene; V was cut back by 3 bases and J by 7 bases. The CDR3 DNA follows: TGTGCCAGCAGCTTCGGGACAGGGGGGAACGGGGAGCTGTTTTTT. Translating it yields CASSFGTGGNGELFF.

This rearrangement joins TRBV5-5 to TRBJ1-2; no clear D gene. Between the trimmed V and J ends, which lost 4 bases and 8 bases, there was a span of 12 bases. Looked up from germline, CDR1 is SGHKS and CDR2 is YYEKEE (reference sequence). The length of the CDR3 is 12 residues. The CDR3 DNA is TGTGCCAGCAGCCTGTCTGGGAGGGGCTACACCTTC. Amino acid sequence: CASSLSGRGYTF. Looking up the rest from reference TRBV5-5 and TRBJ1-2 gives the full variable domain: DAGVTQSPTHLIKTRGQQVTLRCSPISGHKSVSWYQQVLGQGPQFIFQYYEKEERGRGNFPDRFSARQFPNYSSELNVNALLLGDSALYLCASSLSGRGYTFGSGTRLTVV.

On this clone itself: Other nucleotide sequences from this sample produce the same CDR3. CDR3 amino acids: CASSPGTSGGNEQFF. DNA of the CDR3: TGTGCCAGCAGTCCGGGGACTAGCGGGGGTAATGAGCAGTTCTTC. V is TRBV27 and J is TRBJ2-1, with 14 bases that match TRBD2. The CDR3 has 15 residues. The germline gives CDR1 MNHEY, CDR2 SMNVEV (reference sequence). V lost 5 bases, J lost 7 bases, and 4 bases stayed unmatched.

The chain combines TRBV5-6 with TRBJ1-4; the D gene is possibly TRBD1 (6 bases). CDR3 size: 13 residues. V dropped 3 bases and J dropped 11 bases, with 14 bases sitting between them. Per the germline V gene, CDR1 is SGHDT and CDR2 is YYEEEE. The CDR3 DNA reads TGTGCCAGCAGCTCTAACCGGGACATTAAACTGTTTTTT. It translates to CASSSNRDIKLFF.

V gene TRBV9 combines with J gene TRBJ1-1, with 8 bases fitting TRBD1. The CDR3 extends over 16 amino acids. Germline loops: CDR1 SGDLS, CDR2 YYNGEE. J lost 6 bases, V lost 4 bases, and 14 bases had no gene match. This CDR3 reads CASSLGGTGGLSEAFF. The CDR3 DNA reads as TGTGCCAGCAGCTTAGGGGGTACAGGGGGGTTGTCTGAAGCTTTCTTT.

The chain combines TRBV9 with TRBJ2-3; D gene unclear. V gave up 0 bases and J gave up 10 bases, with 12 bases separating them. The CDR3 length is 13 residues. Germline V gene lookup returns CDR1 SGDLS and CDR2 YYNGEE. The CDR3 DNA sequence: TGTGCCAGCAGCGTAGAAATGAGCGAGGCGCAGTATTTT. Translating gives CASSVEMSEAQYF. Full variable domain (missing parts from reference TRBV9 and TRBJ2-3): DSGVTQTPKHLITATGQRVTLRCSPRSGDLSVYWYQQSLDQGLQFLIQYYNGEERAKGNILERFSAQQFPDLHSELNLSSLELGDSALYFCASSVEMSEAQYFGPGTRLTVL.

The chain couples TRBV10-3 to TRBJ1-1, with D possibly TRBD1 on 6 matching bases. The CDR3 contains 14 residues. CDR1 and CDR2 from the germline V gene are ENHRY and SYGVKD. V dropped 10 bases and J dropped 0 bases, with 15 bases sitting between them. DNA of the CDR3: TGTGCCACCATACTTGGACAGTTGAACACTGAAGCTTTCTTT. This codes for CATILGQLNTEAFF.

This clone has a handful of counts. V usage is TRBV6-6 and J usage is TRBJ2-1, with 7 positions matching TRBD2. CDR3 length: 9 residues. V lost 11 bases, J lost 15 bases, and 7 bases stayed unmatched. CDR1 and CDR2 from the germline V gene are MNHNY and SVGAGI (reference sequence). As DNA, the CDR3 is TGTGCCGCGGGAGCAGAAGCGTTCTTC. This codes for CAAGAEAFF.

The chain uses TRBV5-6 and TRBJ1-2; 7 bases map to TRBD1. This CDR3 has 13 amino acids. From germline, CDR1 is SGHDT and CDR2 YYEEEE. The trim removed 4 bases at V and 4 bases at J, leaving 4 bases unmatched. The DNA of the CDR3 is TGTGCCAGCAGCCAGGGACAGAGCTATGGCTACACCTTC. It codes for CASSQGQSYGYTF.

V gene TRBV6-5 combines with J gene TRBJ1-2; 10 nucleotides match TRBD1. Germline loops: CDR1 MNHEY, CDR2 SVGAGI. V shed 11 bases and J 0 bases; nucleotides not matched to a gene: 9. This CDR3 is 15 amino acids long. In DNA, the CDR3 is TGTGCCGCCCATCCGGGACAGGGGCCTAACTATGGCTACACCTTC. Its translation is CAAHPGQGPNYGYTF.

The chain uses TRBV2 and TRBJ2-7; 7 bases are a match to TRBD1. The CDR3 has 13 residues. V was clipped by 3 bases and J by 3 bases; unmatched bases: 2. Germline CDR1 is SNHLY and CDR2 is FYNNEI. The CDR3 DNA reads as TGTGCCAGCAGTGAGGGGACAGACTACGAGCAGTACTTC. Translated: CASSEGTDYEQYF.

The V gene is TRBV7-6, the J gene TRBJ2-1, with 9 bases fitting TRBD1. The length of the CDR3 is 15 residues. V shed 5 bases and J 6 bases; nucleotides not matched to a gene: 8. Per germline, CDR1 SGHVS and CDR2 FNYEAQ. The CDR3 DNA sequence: TGTGCCAGCAGCCTGAGACAGGGGGTCTTCAATGAGCAGTTCTTC. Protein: CASSLRQGVFNEQFF. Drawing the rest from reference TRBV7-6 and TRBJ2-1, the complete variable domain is GAGVSQSPRYKVTKRGQDVALRCDPISGHVSLYWYRQALGQGPEFLTYFNYEAQQDKSGLPNDRFSAERPEGSISTLTIQRTEQRDSAMYRCASSLRQGVFNEQFFGPGTRLTVL.

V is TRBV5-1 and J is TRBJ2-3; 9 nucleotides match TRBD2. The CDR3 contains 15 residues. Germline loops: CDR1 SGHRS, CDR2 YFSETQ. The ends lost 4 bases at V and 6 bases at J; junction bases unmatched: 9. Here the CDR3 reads CASSPVAGAEDTQYF. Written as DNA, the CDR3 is TGCGCCAGCAGCCCGGTAGCGGGGGCCGAGGATACGCAGTATTTT.

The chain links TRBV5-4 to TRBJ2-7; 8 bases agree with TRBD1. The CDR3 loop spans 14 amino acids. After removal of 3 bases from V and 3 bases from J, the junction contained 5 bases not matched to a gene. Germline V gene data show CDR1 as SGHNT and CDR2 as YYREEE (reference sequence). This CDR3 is CASSSRTGSYEQYF. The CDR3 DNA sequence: TGTGCCAGCAGCTCAAGGACAGGGAGCTACGAGCAGTACTTC.

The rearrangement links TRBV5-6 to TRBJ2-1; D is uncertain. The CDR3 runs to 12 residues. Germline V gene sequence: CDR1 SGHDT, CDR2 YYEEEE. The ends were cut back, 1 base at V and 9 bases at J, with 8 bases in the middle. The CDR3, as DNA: TGTGCCAGCAGCTTGTGGGCATCTGAGCAGTTCTTC. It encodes CASSLWASEQFF.

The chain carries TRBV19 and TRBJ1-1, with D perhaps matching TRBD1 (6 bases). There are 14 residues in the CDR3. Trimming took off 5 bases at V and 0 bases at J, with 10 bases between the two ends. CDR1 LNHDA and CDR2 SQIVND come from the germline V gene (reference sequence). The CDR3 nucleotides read TGTGCCAGTAGTTTCAGGGGATTGAACACTGAAGCTTTCTTT. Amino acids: CASSFRGLNTEAFF.

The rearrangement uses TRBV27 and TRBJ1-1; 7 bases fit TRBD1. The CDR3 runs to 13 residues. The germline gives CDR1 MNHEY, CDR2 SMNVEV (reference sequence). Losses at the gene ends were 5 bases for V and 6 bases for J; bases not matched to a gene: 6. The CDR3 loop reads CASSADRFAEAFF. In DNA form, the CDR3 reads TGTGCCAGCAGTGCGGACAGGTTCGCTGAAGCTTTCTTT.